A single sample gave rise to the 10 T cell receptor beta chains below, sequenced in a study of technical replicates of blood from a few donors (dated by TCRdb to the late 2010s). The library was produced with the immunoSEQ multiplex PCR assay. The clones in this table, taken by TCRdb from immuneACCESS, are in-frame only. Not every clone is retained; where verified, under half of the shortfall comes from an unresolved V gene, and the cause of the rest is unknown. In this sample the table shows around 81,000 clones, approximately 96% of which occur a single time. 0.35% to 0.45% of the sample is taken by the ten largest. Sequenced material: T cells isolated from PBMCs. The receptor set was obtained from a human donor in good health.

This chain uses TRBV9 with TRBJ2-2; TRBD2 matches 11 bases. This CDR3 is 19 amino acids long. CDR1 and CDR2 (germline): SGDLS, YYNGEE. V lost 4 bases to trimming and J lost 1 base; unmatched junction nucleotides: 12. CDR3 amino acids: CASSPAGTSGQLNTGELFF. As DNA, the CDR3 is TGTGCCAGCAGCCCGGCCGGGACTAGCGGCCAATTGAACACCGGGGAGCTGTTTTTT.

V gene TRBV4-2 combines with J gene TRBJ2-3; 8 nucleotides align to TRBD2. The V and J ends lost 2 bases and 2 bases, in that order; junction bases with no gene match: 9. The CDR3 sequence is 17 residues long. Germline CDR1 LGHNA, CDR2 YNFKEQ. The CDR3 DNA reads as TGTGCCAGCAGCCAAATCACGATTAGCGGGACCACAGATACGCAGTATTTT. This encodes CASSQITISGTTDTQYF.

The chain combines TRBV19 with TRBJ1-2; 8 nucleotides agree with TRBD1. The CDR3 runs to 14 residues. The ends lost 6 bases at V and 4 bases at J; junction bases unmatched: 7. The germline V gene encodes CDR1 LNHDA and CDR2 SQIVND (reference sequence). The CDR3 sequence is CASSGGTGGYGYTF. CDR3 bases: TGTGCCAGTAGCGGGGGGACAGGAGGCTATGGCTACACCTTC.

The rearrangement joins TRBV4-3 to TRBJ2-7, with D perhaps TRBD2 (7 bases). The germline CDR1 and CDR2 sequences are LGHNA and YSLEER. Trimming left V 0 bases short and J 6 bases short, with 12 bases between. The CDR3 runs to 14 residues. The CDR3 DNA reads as TGCGCCAGCAGCCAAGATGAGAGGGGGGGCGAGCAGTACTTC. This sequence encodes CASSQDERGGEQYF.

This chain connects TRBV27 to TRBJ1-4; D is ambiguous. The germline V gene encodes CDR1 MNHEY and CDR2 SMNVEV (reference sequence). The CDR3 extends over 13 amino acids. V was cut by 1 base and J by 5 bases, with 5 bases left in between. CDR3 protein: CASSLLLNEKLFF. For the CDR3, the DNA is TGTGCCAGCAGTTTATTACTAAATGAAAAACTGTTTTTT.

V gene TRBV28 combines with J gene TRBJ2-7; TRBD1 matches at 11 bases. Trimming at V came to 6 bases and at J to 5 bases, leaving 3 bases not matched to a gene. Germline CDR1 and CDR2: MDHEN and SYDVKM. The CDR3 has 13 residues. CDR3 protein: CASRGQGADEQYF. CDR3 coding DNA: TGTGCCAGCAGAGGACAGGGGGCGGACGAGCAGTACTTC.

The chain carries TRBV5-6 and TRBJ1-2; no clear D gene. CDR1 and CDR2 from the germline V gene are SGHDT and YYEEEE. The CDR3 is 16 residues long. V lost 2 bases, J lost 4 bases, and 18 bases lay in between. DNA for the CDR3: TGTGCCAGCAGCTTTTTCTCTGCGGCCCTTCGCTATGGCTACACCTTC. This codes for CASSFFSAALRYGYTF.

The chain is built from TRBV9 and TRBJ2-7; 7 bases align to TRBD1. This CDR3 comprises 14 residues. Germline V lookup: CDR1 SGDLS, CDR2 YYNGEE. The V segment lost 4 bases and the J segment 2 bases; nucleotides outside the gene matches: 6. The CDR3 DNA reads TGTGCCAGCAGCCTCGGACAGGCTACCTACGAGCAGTACTTC. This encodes CASSLGQATYEQYF. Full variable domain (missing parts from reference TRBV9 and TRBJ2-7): DSGVTQTPKHLITATGQRVTLRCSPRSGDLSVYWYQQSLDQGLQFLIQYYNGEERAKGNILERFSAQQFPDLHSELNLSSLELGDSALYFCASSLGQATYEQYFGPGTRLTVT.

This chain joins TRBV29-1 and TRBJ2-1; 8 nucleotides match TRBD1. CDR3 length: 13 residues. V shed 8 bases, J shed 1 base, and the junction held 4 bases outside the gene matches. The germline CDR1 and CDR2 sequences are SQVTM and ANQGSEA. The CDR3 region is CSLTGGSYNEQFF. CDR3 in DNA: TGCAGCTTAACAGGGGGGTCCTACAATGAGCAGTTCTTC.

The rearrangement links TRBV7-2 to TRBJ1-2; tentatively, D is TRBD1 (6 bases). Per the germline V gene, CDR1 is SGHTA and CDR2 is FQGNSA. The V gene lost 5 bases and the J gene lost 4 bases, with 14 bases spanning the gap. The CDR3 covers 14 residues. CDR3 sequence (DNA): TGTGCCAGCAGCCAGTACAGGGAGATCTATGGCTACACCTTC. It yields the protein CASSQYREIYGYTF. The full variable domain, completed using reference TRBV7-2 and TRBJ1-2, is GAGVSQSPSNKVTEKGKDVELRCDPISGHTALYWYRQSLGQGLEFLIYFQGNSAPDKSGLPSDRFSAERTGGSVSTLTIQRTQQEDSAVYLCASSQYREIYGYTFGSGTRLTVV.